This TCR beta chain was captured by sequencing in a study of CD8+ T cells in alopecia areata. Looking at the study overall: Treated patients were given 5 to 10 mg oral tofacitinib twice daily. Study-wide results and limits: Sequenced scalp T cells also include alphabeta T cells resident in normal skin.

The CDR3 contains 15 residues. Germline loops: CDR1 LGHNA, CDR2 YSLEER. V lost 4 bases, J lost 4 bases, and 16 bases lay in between. This clone was detected a few times. Its antigen is as yet unknown. Following RNA extraction, reverse transcription yielded cDNA that acted as the sequencing template. The repertoire was sequenced with immunoSEQ multiplex PCR; TCRdb's copy has only in-frame clones and lacks some. The repertoire consists of approximately 180,000 clones, with roughly 60% occurring once and the leading ten covering approximately 1%. The treatment is: oral pan-JAK inhibitor, 5-10 mg twice daily. Lesional scalp tissue (obtained by punch biopsy) and peripheral blood were collected from alopecia areata patients.

The origin of this receptor is a human donor with alopecia areata. V and J are TRBV4-3 and TRBJ2-5; tentatively, D is TRBD1 (6 bases). The source was CD4+ T cells sorted from blood, collected at week 24, from a patient treated with tofacitinib. CDR3 residues: CASSPGGHQGETQYF. The CDR3 nucleotides are TGCGCCAGCAGCCCTGGGGGACACCAGGGAGAGACCCAGTACTTC.